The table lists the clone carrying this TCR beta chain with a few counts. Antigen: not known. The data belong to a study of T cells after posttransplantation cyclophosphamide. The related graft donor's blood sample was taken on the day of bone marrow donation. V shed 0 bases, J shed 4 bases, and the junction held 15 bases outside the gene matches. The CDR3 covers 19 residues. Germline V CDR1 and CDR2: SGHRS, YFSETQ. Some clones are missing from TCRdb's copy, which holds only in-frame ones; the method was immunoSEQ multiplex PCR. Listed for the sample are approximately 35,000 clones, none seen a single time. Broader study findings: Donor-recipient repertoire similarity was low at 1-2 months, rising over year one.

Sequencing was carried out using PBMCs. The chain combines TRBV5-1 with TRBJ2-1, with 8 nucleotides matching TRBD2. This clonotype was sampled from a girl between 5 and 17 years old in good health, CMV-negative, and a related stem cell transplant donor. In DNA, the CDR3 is TGCGCCAGCAGCTTGGGGGATCGTCCACTAGCGGCCCTTTACAATGAGCAGTTCTTC. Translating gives CASSLGDRPLAALYNEQFF.